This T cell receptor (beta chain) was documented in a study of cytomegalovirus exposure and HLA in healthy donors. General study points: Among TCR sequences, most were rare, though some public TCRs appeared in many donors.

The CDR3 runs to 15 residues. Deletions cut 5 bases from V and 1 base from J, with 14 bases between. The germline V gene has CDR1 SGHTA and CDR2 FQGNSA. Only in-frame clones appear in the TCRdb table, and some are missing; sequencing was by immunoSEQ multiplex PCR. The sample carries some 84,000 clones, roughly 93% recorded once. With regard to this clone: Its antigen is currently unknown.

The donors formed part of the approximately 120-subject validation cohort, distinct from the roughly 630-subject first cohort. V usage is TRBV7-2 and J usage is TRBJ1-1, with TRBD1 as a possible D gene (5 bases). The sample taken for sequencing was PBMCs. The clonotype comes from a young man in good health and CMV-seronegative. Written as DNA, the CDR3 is TGTGCCAGCAGCCAAGCAGGGAGGGGGAACACTGAAGCTTTCTTT. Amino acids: CASSQAGRGNTEAFF. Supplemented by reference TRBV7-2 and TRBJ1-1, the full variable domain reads GAGVSQSPSNKVTEKGKDVELRCDPISGHTALYWYRQSLGQGLEFLIYFQGNSAPDKSGLPSDRFSAERTGGSVSTLTIQRTQQEDSAVYLCASSQAGRGNTEAFFGQGTRLTVV.